This is a list of T cell receptor beta chains from one sample in a study of technical replicates of blood from a few donors. TCRdb keeps only in-frame clones here, not all; method: immunoSEQ multiplex PCR. This sample carries some 62,000 clones, 87% of them seen once, and the ten largest clones take around 5.3%. The sample consisted of PBMCs. These receptors were taken from a human donor in good health. Some clones in this sample may be carry-over from other donors' samples. The conserved cysteine and the conserved F or W are not part of the CDR3 here. Size is stated for part of the rows, as once, few or many counts, or as a class when the clone is expanded.

CDR3aa: ASRLDRDGYEQY
v_gene: TRBV4-1
j_gene: TRBJ2-7
len: 12
abundance: -

CDR3aa: SVDLGLYGYT
v_gene: TRBV29-1
j_gene: TRBJ1-2
len: 10
abundance: -

CDR3aa: ASSVGQGNQPQH
v_gene: TRBV6-1
j_gene: TRBJ1-5
len: 12
abundance: -

CDR3aa: ASSPRQGAGEQY
v_gene: TRBV7-9
j_gene: TRBJ2-7
len: 12
abundance: -

CDR3aa: ASSQEAQRVETQY
v_gene: TRBV4-1
j_gene: TRBJ2-5
len: 13
abundance: -

CDR3aa: ASSQHLRSEQY
v_gene: TRBV4-3
j_gene: TRBJ2-7
len: 11
abundance: -

CDR3aa: SVGAGGPNEQF
v_gene: TRBV29-1
j_gene: TRBJ2-1
len: 11
abundance: -

CDR3aa: SAWGGETQY
v_gene: TRBV20-1
j_gene: TRBJ2-5
len: 9
abundance: once

CDR3aa: ASNEGQPYGYT
v_gene: TRBV6-1
j_gene: TRBJ1-2
len: 11
abundance: -

CDR3aa: ASSPGLGSPGELF
v_gene: TRBV18
j_gene: TRBJ2-2
len: 13
abundance: -

CDR3aa: ASSAPGGVTGELF
v_gene: TRBV7-8
j_gene: TRBJ2-2
len: 13
abundance: once

CDR3aa: ASSLVGGGHNEQF
v_gene: TRBV7-8
j_gene: TRBJ2-1
len: 13
abundance: -

CDR3aa: ASRPRWNGNQPQH
v_gene: TRBV19
j_gene: TRBJ1-5
len: 13
abundance: -

CDR3aa: ASSLRQIYEQY
v_gene: TRBV5-5
j_gene: -
len: 11
abundance: -

CDR3aa: ASSSPGGGNSPLH
v_gene: TRBV19
j_gene: TRBJ1-6
len: 13
abundance: once

CDR3aa: ASSQDPRTEAF
v_gene: TRBV4-3
j_gene: TRBJ1-1
len: 11
abundance: -

CDR3aa: ASSKDRLRGNEQY
v_gene: TRBV2
j_gene: TRBJ2-7
len: 13
abundance: -

CDR3aa: ASSLEVGKDEQY
v_gene: TRBV7-2
j_gene: TRBJ2-7
len: 12
abundance: -

CDR3aa: ASSQAQGGNTDTQY
v_gene: TRBV4-3
j_gene: TRBJ2-3
len: 14
abundance: -

CDR3aa: ASSSGTGGGGETQY
v_gene: TRBV7-3
j_gene: TRBJ2-5
len: 14
abundance: -

CDR3aa: ASSLETGGADGYT
v_gene: TRBV5-1
j_gene: TRBJ1-2
len: 13
abundance: -

CDR3aa: ASSLSGSGGYYEQY
v_gene: TRBV27
j_gene: TRBJ2-7
len: 14
abundance: -

CDR3aa: ASRPGQGFYEQY
v_gene: TRBV2
j_gene: TRBJ2-7
len: 12
abundance: -

CDR3aa: ASSPPRTPFNRDTEAF
v_gene: TRBV7-9
j_gene: TRBJ1-1
len: 16
abundance: -

CDR3aa: AWGRGYGYT
v_gene: TRBV30
j_gene: TRBJ1-2
len: 9
abundance: -

CDR3aa: ASSLRETQY
v_gene: TRBV6-6
j_gene: TRBJ2-5
len: 9
abundance: -

CDR3aa: ASSLEGDTEAF
v_gene: TRBV7-3
j_gene: TRBJ1-1
len: 11
abundance: few

CDR3aa: SVEVGRGVTDTQY
v_gene: TRBV29-1
j_gene: TRBJ2-3
len: 13
abundance: -

CDR3aa: ASSPETGLSSGNTIY
v_gene: TRBV5-1
j_gene: TRBJ1-3
len: 15
abundance: -

CDR3aa: ASSPQRRADEQY
v_gene: TRBV18
j_gene: TRBJ2-7
len: 12
abundance: -

CDR3aa: ASSLTGATNEKLF
v_gene: TRBV6-1
j_gene: TRBJ1-4
len: 13
abundance: -

CDR3aa: ASSAPGTAASYEQY
v_gene: TRBV18
j_gene: TRBJ2-7
len: 14
abundance: -

CDR3aa: ASSSTPGGNTEAF
v_gene: TRBV5-5
j_gene: TRBJ1-1
len: 13
abundance: -

CDR3aa: ASSLFPEAETQY
v_gene: TRBV5-4
j_gene: TRBJ2-5
len: 12
abundance: -

CDR3aa: ASSLASGNLWNYEQY
v_gene: TRBV5-1
j_gene: TRBJ2-7
len: 15
abundance: once

CDR3aa: SVAGGTNRPSYEQY
v_gene: TRBV29-1
j_gene: TRBJ2-7
len: 14
abundance: -

CDR3aa: ASSLSRERAY
v_gene: TRBV7-6
j_gene: TRBJ2-7
len: 10
abundance: -

CDR3aa: ASSAGTGYSGANVLT
v_gene: TRBV27
j_gene: TRBJ2-6
len: 15
abundance: few

CDR3aa: ASSIDQGWNSPLH
v_gene: TRBV19
j_gene: TRBJ1-6
len: 13
abundance: -

CDR3aa: ASSQDTGSDTEAF
v_gene: TRBV4-1
j_gene: TRBJ1-1
len: 13
abundance: -

CDR3aa: ASSLGLAGEETQY
v_gene: TRBV4-2
j_gene: TRBJ2-5
len: 13
abundance: once

CDR3aa: ASSRGQDTSGANVLT
v_gene: TRBV4-2
j_gene: TRBJ2-6
len: 15
abundance: -

CDR3aa: ASSDSPGQERGEQF
v_gene: TRBV6-4
j_gene: TRBJ2-1
len: 14
abundance: -

CDR3aa: AISGDSGSGNTIY
v_gene: TRBV10-3
j_gene: TRBJ1-3
len: 13
abundance: -

CDR3aa: ASSESAGGGTGELF
v_gene: TRBV6-4
j_gene: TRBJ2-2
len: 14
abundance: -

CDR3aa: ASSPSGGAEKTQY
v_gene: TRBV6-5
j_gene: TRBJ2-5
len: 13
abundance: -

CDR3aa: ASSLTSGQETQY
v_gene: TRBV7-2
j_gene: TRBJ2-5
len: 12
abundance: -

CDR3aa: ASSPRTGNTDTQY
v_gene: TRBV7-8
j_gene: TRBJ2-3
len: 13
abundance: once

CDR3aa: ASSQWTSGRGLTGELF
v_gene: TRBV4-2
j_gene: TRBJ2-2
len: 16
abundance: -

CDR3aa: ATSMTSASYEQY
v_gene: TRBV15
j_gene: TRBJ2-7
len: 12
abundance: -

CDR3aa: ASSQGAGRGDNYGYT
v_gene: TRBV4-3
j_gene: TRBJ1-2
len: 15
abundance: -